The source of this T cell receptor beta chain is a study of shared clonotypes between healthy human individuals. Turning to the study itself: Per donor, CD8 memory used one plate, CD8 naive used two, CD4 memory used three and CD4 naive used three. Points from the study as a whole: Relative to clonotypes present in all four donors, those not shared had lower generation probabilities. Represented genetic and exposure-history diversity was restricted by having few donors.

The CDR3 covers 17 residues. From germline, CDR1 is SEHNR and CDR2 FQNEAQ (reference sequence). The J segment lost 0 bases and the V segment lost 3 bases, leaving 1 base of the junction unmatched. This clone was seen a few times. Its antigen remains unknown. The same CDR3 can be traced to other DNA sequences in this sample. Some clones are missing from TCRdb's copy, which holds only in-frame ones; the method was immunoSEQ multiplex PCR. The sample records approximately 1.5 million clones, just under 99% being singletons. This chain joins TRBV7-9 and TRBJ2-1; 14 bases are a match to TRBD2. Sample: naive CD4+ T cells sorted from blood. This sample's subset: CD45RA+ positively selected. The clonotype originates from a man under 40 in good health. CDR3 residues: CASSFGTSGSSYNEQFF. The CDR3 nucleotides read TGTGCCAGCAGCTTCGGGACTAGCGGGAGCTCCTACAATGAGCAGTTCTTC.